The 16 T cell receptor beta chains below all came from one sample that was sequenced in a study of response to subunit inactivated influenza vaccine. MiXCR, applied by TCRdb to the RT-PCR reads, yields one record per CDR3 protein. This sample carries almost 250,000 distinct CDR3 sequences, 12% of them seen once, and the ten largest clones take over 6.5%. This material consisted of non-naive T cells sorted from PBMCs, taken roughly 2 weeks before vaccination. These receptors were taken from a man aged 45-65 years who received an inactivated influenza vaccine.

The gene calls are TRBV12-3 or TRBV12-4 and TRBJ2-2; 9 nucleotides match TRBD2. There are 18 residues in the CDR3. Trimming took 3 bases from V and 3 from J; bases not matched to a gene: 11. In DNA, the CDR3 is TGTGCCAGCAGTTTTGGGCTAGCGGGATCGTCAGACACCGGGGAGCTGTTTTTT. It codes for CASSFGLAGSSDTGELFF.

The sample holds many counts of this clonotype. The J gene is TRBJ2-2, the V gene TRBV4-3, with 8 bases aligning to TRBD2. The trim removed 0 bases at V and 0 bases at J, leaving 3 bases unmatched. This CDR3 contains 17 residues. Germline V gives CDR1 LGHNA, CDR2 YSLEER. DNA of the CDR3: TGCGCCAGCAGCCAAGAAGCACTAGCGGCGAACACCGGGGAGCTGTTTTTT. Translating gives CASSQEALAANTGELFF.

This clonotype was detected a few times. J is TRBJ2-7 and V is TRBV7-2; 8 nucleotides align to TRBD2. The junction had 11 bases not matched to a gene; V was cut back by 1 base and J by 12 bases. This CDR3 region has 14 residues. Germline loops: CDR1 SGHTA, CDR2 FQGNSA. The CDR3 reads CASSLDTGTSNPYF. As DNA, the CDR3 is TGTGCCAGCAGCTTAGATACCGGGACTAGTAATCCGTACTTC.

The chain is built from TRBV7-9 and TRBJ2-7; 9 bases align to TRBD1. V shed 5 bases, J shed 2 bases, and the junction held 7 bases outside the gene matches. The CDR3 sequence is 15 residues long. Germline loops: CDR1 SEHNR, CDR2 FQNEAQ (reference sequence). The CDR3 loop reads CASSTPGQGPYEQYF. CDR3 in DNA: TGTGCCAGCAGCACGCCGGGACAGGGCCCCTACGAGCAGTACTTC.

This clonotype was seen a handful of times. CDR3 residues: CAISDRRSHQETQYF. The CDR3 DNA sequence: TGTGCCATCAGTGATCGGCGGAGCCATCAAGAGACCCAGTACTTC. The V call is TRBV10-3, the J call TRBJ2-5; D is unclear. CDR3 length equals 15 residues. Germline V gene data show CDR1 as ENHRY and CDR2 as SYGVKD. Trimming cost V 3 bases and J 2 bases, with 13 bases left between them.

This sequence joins TRBV7-2 and TRBJ2-7; 7 bases are shared with TRBD2. The CDR3 length is 14 residues. The germline gives CDR1 SGHTA, CDR2 FQGNSA. The V segment lost 7 bases and the J segment 0 bases; nucleotides outside the gene matches: 6. Here the CDR3 reads CASTLGGGSYEQYF. CDR3 coding DNA: TGTGCCAGCACCTTGGGGGGGGGCTCCTACGAGCAGTACTTC. The whole variable domain, remainder taken from reference TRBV7-2 and TRBJ2-7, is GAGVSQSPSNKVTEKGKDVELRCDPISGHTALYWYRQSLGQGLEFLIYFQGNSAPDKSGLPSDRFSAERTGGSVSTLTIQRTQQEDSAVYLCASTLGGGSYEQYFGPGTRLTVT.

This clonotype showed up many times. This chain joins TRBV28 and TRBJ2-1; possibly TRBD1 for D (6 bases). The ends were cut back, 5 bases at V and 0 bases at J, with 14 bases in the middle. CDR1 is MDHEN, CDR2 SYDVKM, per germline. The CDR3 has 16 residues. DNA for the CDR3: TGTGCCAGCAGTACCCTCGCAGGGGTCTCCTACAATGAGCAGTTCTTC. Translating gives CASSTLAGVSYNEQFF.

This chain's CDR3 is CASKKLAGGESGELFF. The DNA for the CDR3 is TGCGCCAGCAAGAAACTAGCGGGAGGTGAATCCGGGGAGCTGTTTTTT. This chain uses TRBV10-2 with TRBJ2-2; 12 positions agree with TRBD2. Trimming cost V 7 bases and J 6 bases; bases outside gene matches: 9. CDR1 is WSHSY, CDR2 SAAADI, per germline. The CDR3 totals 16 residues.

The V call is TRBV6-1, the J call TRBJ1-2; the D gene is possibly TRBD1 (6 bases). The V end lost 3 bases, the J end lost 8 bases, and 16 bases lay between the germline ends. This CDR3 contains 14 residues. Germline V gives CDR1 MNHNS, CDR2 SASEGT. This CDR3 is CASSEAGGARGYTF. In DNA, the CDR3 is TGTGCCAGCAGTGAGGCCGGGGGGGCTCGAGGCTACACCTTC.

This clonotype occurred many times. The chain uses TRBV12-3 or TRBV12-4 and TRBJ2-4; TRBD2 aligns across 10 bases. Trimming at V came to 6 bases and at J to 7 bases, leaving 6 bases not matched to a gene. This CDR3 is 14 amino acids long. In nucleotides, the CDR3 is TGTGCCAGCAGGCAGAGCGGGGGGGCGAACATTCAGTACTTC. It codes for CASRQSGGANIQYF.

There are a few counts of this clonotype. The chain links TRBV30 to TRBJ2-2; 8 bases line up with TRBD2. The trim removed 4 bases at V and 7 bases at J, leaving 11 bases unmatched. This CDR3 comprises 15 residues. Per the germline V gene, CDR1 is GTSNPN and CDR2 is SVGIG (reference sequence). This CDR3 is CAWKFQRGMGGELFF. DNA of the CDR3: TGTGCCTGGAAGTTCCAGCGGGGGATGGGCGGGGAGCTGTTTTTT.

This clonotype was seen at least ten times. The V call is TRBV10-1, the J call TRBJ2-2, with TRBD1 matching 7 bases. The germline CDR1 and CDR2 sequences are WNHNN and SYGVQD (reference sequence). The CDR3 totals 14 residues. Unmatched junction bases numbered 5, after V lost 7 bases and J lost 3 bases. The CDR3 loop is CASKQGLDTGELFF. DNA of the CDR3: TGCGCCAGCAAACAGGGGCTGGACACCGGGGAGCTGTTTTTT.

The rearrangement uses TRBV20-1 and TRBJ1-1; a possible D gene is TRBD1 (5 bases). The V end lost 4 bases, the J end lost 1 base, and 10 bases lay between the germline ends. Germline V gene lookup returns CDR1 DFQATT and CDR2 SNEGSKA (reference sequence). The CDR3 has 13 residues. The DNA for the CDR3 is TGCAGTGCTAATCAGGGTGGGAACACTGAAGCTTTCTTT. Its protein is CSANQGGNTEAFF.

This clonotype was seen more than once but under ten times. The V gene is TRBV6-2 or TRBV6-3, the J gene TRBJ2-1, with 9 bases identical to TRBD1. Trimming at V came to 11 bases and at J to 4 bases, leaving 9 bases not matched to a gene. The CDR3 runs 14 residues. Germline values: CDR1 MNHEY, CDR2 SVGEGT. The DNA for the CDR3 is TGTGCCTCCTCCGGGACAGGGAAATACAATGAGCAGTTCTTC. This codes for CASSGTGKYNEQFF.

This clonotype was seen a handful of times. J is TRBJ1-2 and V is TRBV20-1; the match to TRBD1 covers 7 bases. CDR3 length equals 14 residues. Germline lookup yields CDR1 DFQATT and CDR2 SNEGSKA (reference sequence). The trim removed 0 bases at V and 2 bases at J, leaving 3 bases unmatched. The CDR3: CSARDGTANYGYTF. The DNA of the CDR3 is TGCAGTGCTAGAGATGGGACAGCAAACTATGGCTACACCTTC.

Many counts were recorded for this clonotype. The chain joins TRBV7-2 to TRBJ2-5; D call uncertain. Germline lookup yields CDR1 SGHTA and CDR2 FQGNSA. This CDR3 has 14 amino acids. V dropped 5 bases and J dropped 7 bases, with 17 bases sitting between them. CDR3 nucleotide sequence: TGTGCCAGCAGCCCCCCCGGGCTCGGTTCGACCCAGTACTTC. Translated: CASSPPGLGSTQYF.